Detailed here is one TCR beta chain. This sample was taken from a study of blood T cell repertoires in COVID-19. About the study: Samples came from the United States, Italy and Spain, spanning acute and convalescent COVID-19. From T cells, B-cell-depleted T cells, or PBMCs came the material, which was cDNA or gDNA.

J gave up 16 bases and V 2 bases, and 7 bases lay outside the gene matches. Germline loops: CDR1 SGHVS, CDR2 FNYEAQ. This CDR3 comprises 13 residues. As originally analysed: Amplification from reference gene primers served as the basis for estimated nucleated cell counts. Repertoires were generated with immunoSEQ multiplex PCR, while TCRdb's copy carries only in-frame clones and drops some. The V and J calls and clone size come from that table; D and trimming were worked out from the DNA. The sample holds roughly 63,000 clones, approximately 91% seen once. Specimen: peripheral blood. The J gene is TRBJ2-1, the V gene TRBV7-6; 11 nucleotides agree with TRBD2. This receptor was obtained from a woman between 45 and 65 years old with active or convalescent COVID-19. The CDR3 protein is CASSLSMTSGIFF. The CDR3 bases are TGTGCCAGCAGCTTAAGTATGACTAGCGGGATCTTCTTC.